These 17 T cell receptor beta chains came from one sample sequenced in a study of OX40 agonist ivuxolimab in advanced cancers. Data came from immunoSEQ multiplex PCR; TCRdb stores just in-frame clones and leaves some out. The repertoire holds over 95,000 clones, with roughly 91% as singletons. The sample in question was CD4+ or CD8+ T cells sorted from blood, obtained in a trial of the OX40 agonist ivuxolimab. These receptors were collected from an adult with an advanced solid tumor such as melanoma, head and neck, liver or kidney cancer.

The CDR3 protein is CASSSSPAGSAYYNEQFF. The CDR3 DNA is TGTGCCAGCAGCTCATCCCCAGCGGGCAGTGCGTATTACAATGAGCAGTTCTTC. The gene calls are TRBV7-8 and TRBJ2-1; D is possibly TRBD2 (6 bases). The germline V gene encodes CDR1 SGHVS and CDR2 FQNEAQ. V lost 4 bases to trimming and J lost 4 bases, with 23 bases between them. The CDR3 is 18 residues long.

This rearrangement joins TRBV7-9 to TRBJ1-3; D is unclear. The V gene's germline CDR1 is SEHNR and CDR2 FQNEAQ (reference sequence). Trimming cost V 5 bases and J 0 bases, with 14 bases left between them. There are 16 residues in the CDR3. CDR3 amino acids: CASSPPGSHSGNTIYF. The CDR3 nucleotides are TGTGCCAGCAGCCCGCCGGGGAGCCACTCTGGAAACACCATATATTTT.

The chain uses TRBV4-3 and TRBJ2-3; 11 bases are shared with TRBD2. The length of the CDR3 is 15 residues. V shed 6 bases and J 4 bases; nucleotides not matched to a gene: 6. Germline V gene sequence: CDR1 LGHNA, CDR2 YSLEER. The CDR3 spells CASRLAGGPSDTQYF. The CDR3, as DNA: TGCGCCAGCAGATTAGCGGGAGGGCCCTCAGATACGCAGTATTTT.

The genes are TRBV9 and TRBJ2-5; D gene ambiguous. The CDR3 contains 14 residues. Deletions cut 4 bases from V and 5 bases from J, with 15 bases between. Germline CDR1 and CDR2: SGDLS and YYNGEE. The CDR3 is CASSPGLTLETQYF. The CDR3 DNA reads as TGTGCCAGCAGCCCTGGGCTGACCTTGGAGACCCAGTACTTC. Full variable domain (rest looked up from reference TRBV9 and TRBJ2-5): DSGVTQTPKHLITATGQRVTLRCSPRSGDLSVYWYQQSLDQGLQFLIQYYNGEERAKGNILERFSAQQFPDLHSELNLSSLELGDSALYFCASSPGLTLETQYFGPGTRLLVL.

The chain is built from TRBV4-1 and TRBJ1-5, with 9 bases fitting TRBD1. Germline V gene data show CDR1 as MGHRA and CDR2 as YSYEKL. V dropped 1 base and J dropped 4; count of bases not matched to a gene: 2. This CDR3 contains 15 residues. The CDR3 region is CASSQAGQGNQPQHF. Here the CDR3 DNA reads TGCGCCAGCAGCCAAGCAGGACAGGGGAATCAGCCCCAGCATTTT.

The J gene is TRBJ2-3, the V gene TRBV6-5; 15 nucleotides agree with TRBD2. The length of the CDR3 is 15 residues. Germline V gene lookup returns CDR1 MNHEY and CDR2 SVGAGI. V shed 5 bases and J 3 bases; nucleotides not matched to a gene: 0. The DNA for the CDR3 is TGTGCCAGCAGTGGACTAGCGGGGGGGACAGATACGCAGTATTTT. Translated: CASSGLAGGTDTQYF.

The sample holds one count of this clone. The chain joins TRBV27 to TRBJ2-5, with D possibly TRBD2 on 6 matching bases. This CDR3 contains 16 residues. V dropped 2 bases and J dropped 2 bases, with 15 bases sitting between them. Looked up from germline, CDR1 is MNHEY and CDR2 is SMNVEV (reference sequence). The CDR3 reads CASSLGPGDLQETQYF. The CDR3 region has the DNA TGTGCCAGCAGTTTAGGCCCTGGGGACTTACAAGAGACCCAGTACTTC.

The chain carries TRBV6-1 and TRBJ1-3; 7 bases are shared with TRBD1. The CDR3 consists of 15 residues. V shed 7 bases and J 5 bases; nucleotides not matched to a gene: 11. Germline V CDR1 and CDR2: MNHNS, SASEGT. CDR3 DNA sequence: TGTGCCAGCACTCAAGGGTGGGACAGAAGAAACACCATATATTTT. Amino acids: CASTQGWDRRNTIYF.

The chain recombines TRBV28 with TRBJ2-6; D gene unclear. The V end lost 5 bases, the J end lost 0 bases, and 11 bases lay between the germline ends. The CDR3 length is 16 residues. Germline V gene lookup returns CDR1 MDHEN and CDR2 SYDVKM. The CDR3 DNA reads TGTGCCAGCAGTAGGAGATATAACTCTGGGGCCAACGTCCTGACTTTC. Its translation: CASSRRYNSGANVLTF.

The V and J genes are TRBV19 and TRBJ2-1; D not resolved. Germline CDR1 is LNHDA and CDR2 is SQIVND (reference sequence). This CDR3 comprises 13 residues. Trimming took off 3 bases at V and 7 bases at J, with 10 bases between the two ends. CDR3 DNA: TGTGCCAGTAGTATTGGGCTCGGAAATGAGCAGTTCTTC. Translation gives CASSIGLGNEQFF. Full variable domain (rest looked up from reference TRBV19 and TRBJ2-1): DGGITQSPKYLFRKEGQNVTLSCEQNLNHDAMYWYRQDPGQGLRLIYYSQIVNDFQKGDIAEGYSVSREKKESFPLTVTSAQKNPTAFYLCASSIGLGNEQFFGPGTRLTVL.

The V call is TRBV6-5, the J call TRBJ2-3, with D possibly matching TRBD2 (6 bases). The germline V and J ends were trimmed by 11 bases and 1 base, with 13 bases remaining between them. The germline V gene has CDR1 MNHEY and CDR2 SVGAGI. The CDR3 length is 13 residues. The CDR3 here is CAALAGGTDTQYF. For the CDR3, the DNA is TGTGCCGCACTAGCCGGGGGCACAGATACGCAGTATTTT.

The J gene is TRBJ1-1, the V gene TRBV19; D remains unclear. Trimming cost V 6 bases and J 1 base, with 9 bases left between them. Germline V gene sequence: CDR1 LNHDA, CDR2 SQIVND (reference sequence). The CDR3 spans 13 residues. CDR3 amino acids: CASRVRANTEAFF. The DNA for the CDR3 is TGTGCCAGTAGAGTCCGAGCGAACACTGAAGCTTTCTTT.

This chain connects TRBV14 to TRBJ2-7; the match to TRBD1 covers 9 bases. Germline V gene lookup returns CDR1 SGHDN and CDR2 FVKESK. The length of the CDR3 is 15 residues. Trimming removed 6 bases from V and 3 bases from J; junction bases left unmatched: 9. The CDR3 DNA follows: TGTGCCAGCAGTCAGGGTAGGACAGGGGTCTACGAGCAGTACTTC. It specifies CASSQGRTGVYEQYF. The variable domain in full, with the rest retrieved from reference TRBV14 and TRBJ2-7, is EAGVTQFPSHSVIEKGQTVTLRCDPISGHDNLYWYRRVMGKEIKFLLHFVKESKQDESGMPNNRFLAERTGGTYSTLKVQPAELEDSGVYFCASSQGRTGVYEQYFGPGTRLTVT.

The chain employs TRBV27 and TRBJ2-7; 7 nucleotides agree with TRBD1. V shed 0 bases and J 2 bases; nucleotides not matched to a gene: 4. Germline V lookup: CDR1 MNHEY, CDR2 SMNVEV (reference sequence). This CDR3 region has 15 residues. The CDR3 DNA follows: TGTGCCAGCAGTTTATCGGGGACAGCCCCCTACGAGCAGTACTTC. Its protein product is CASSLSGTAPYEQYF.

The CDR3 reads CASSYSSGIQTQYF. Here the CDR3 DNA reads TGTGCCAGCAGTTACTCGAGTGGCATTCAGACCCAGTACTTC. This rearrangement joins TRBV6-6 to TRBJ2-5; D unresolved. In germline, CDR1 is MNHNY, CDR2 SVGAGI (reference sequence). The V and J ends lost 0 bases and 6 bases respectively, with 11 bases between them. The length of the CDR3 is 14 residues.

In this sample, this clone turned up once. The chain links TRBV11-2 to TRBJ2-7, with a possible D match to TRBD1 (6 bases). Germline V gene data show CDR1 as SGHAT and CDR2 as FQNNGV. V was shortened by 5 bases and J by 9 bases, with 23 bases between the two germline ends. The CDR3 length is 15 residues. In nucleotides, the CDR3 is TGTGCCAGCAGCACCCCCGGGACACAGGCGAATGGGCAGTACTTC. The encoded protein is CASSTPGTQANGQYF.

The chain is built from TRBV14 and TRBJ1-1; D remains ambiguous. CDR1 and CDR2 from the germline V gene are SGHDN and FVKESK. Trimming stripped 1 base from V and 5 bases from J, with 11 bases between. The length of the CDR3 is 14 residues. The CDR3 loop reads CASSQVFGVTEAFF. Here the CDR3 DNA reads TGTGCCAGCAGCCAAGTGTTTGGGGTAACTGAAGCTTTCTTT.